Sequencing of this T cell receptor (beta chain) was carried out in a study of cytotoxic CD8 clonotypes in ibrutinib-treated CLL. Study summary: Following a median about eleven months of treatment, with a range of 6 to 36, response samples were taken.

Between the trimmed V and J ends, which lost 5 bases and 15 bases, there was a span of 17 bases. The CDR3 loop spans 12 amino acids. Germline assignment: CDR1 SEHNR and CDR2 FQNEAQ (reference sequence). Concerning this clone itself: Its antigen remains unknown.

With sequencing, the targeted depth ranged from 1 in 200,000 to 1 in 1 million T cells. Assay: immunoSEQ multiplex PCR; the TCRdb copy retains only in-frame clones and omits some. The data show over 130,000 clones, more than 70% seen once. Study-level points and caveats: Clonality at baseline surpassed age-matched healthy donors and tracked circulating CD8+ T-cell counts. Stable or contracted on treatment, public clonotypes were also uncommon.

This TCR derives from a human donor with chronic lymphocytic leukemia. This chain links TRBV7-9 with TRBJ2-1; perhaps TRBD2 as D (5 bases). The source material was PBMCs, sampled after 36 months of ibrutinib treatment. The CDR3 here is CASSPSRVWRFF. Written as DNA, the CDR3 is TGTGCCAGCAGCCCTAGCCGAGTATGGCGGTTCTTC.